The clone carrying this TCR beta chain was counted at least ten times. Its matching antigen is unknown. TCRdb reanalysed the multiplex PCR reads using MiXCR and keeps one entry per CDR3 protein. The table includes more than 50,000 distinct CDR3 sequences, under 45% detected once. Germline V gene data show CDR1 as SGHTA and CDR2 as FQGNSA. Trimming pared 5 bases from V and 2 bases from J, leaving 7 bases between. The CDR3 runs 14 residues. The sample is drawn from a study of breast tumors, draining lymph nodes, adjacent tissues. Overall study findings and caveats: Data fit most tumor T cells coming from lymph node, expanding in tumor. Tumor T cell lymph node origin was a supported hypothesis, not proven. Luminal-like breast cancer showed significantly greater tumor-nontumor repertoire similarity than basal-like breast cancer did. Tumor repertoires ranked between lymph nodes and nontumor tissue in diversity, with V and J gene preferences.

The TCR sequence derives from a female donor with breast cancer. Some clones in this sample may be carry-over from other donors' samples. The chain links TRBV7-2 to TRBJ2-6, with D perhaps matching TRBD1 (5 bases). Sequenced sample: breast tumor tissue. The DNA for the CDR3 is TGTGCCAGCAGCCAGGGAACTGGGGCCAACGTCCTGACTTTC. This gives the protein CASSQGTGANVLTF.